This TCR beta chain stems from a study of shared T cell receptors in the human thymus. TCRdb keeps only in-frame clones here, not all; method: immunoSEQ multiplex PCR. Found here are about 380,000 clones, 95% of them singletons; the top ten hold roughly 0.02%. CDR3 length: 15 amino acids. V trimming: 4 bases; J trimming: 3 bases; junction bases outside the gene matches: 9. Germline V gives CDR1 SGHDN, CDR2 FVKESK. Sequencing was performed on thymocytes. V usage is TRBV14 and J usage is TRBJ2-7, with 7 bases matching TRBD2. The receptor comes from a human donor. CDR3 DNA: TGTGCCAGCAGCCGCGGGAGTAGTCCCCTCTACGAGCAGTACTTC. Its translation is CASSRGSSPLYEQYF.